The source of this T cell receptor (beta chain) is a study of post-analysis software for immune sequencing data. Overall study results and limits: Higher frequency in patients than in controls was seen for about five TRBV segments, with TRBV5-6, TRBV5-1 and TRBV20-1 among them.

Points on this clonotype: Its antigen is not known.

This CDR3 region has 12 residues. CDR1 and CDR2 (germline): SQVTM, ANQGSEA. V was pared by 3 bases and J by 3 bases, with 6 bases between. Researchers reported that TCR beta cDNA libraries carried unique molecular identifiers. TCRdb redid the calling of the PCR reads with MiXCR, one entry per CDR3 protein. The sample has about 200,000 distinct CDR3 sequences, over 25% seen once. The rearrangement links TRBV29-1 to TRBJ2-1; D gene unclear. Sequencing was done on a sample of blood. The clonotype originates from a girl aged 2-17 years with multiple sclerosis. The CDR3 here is CSVERGYNEQFF. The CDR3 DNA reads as TGCAGCGTTGAGCGAGGCTACAATGAGCAGTTCTTC.